This entry lists 17 T cell receptor beta chains sequenced from one sample in a study of breast tumors, draining lymph nodes, adjacent tissues. From the multiplex PCR reads, TCRdb called clonotypes with MiXCR, one entry per CDR3 protein. The sample contains about 180,000 distinct CDR3 sequences, 25% to 40% of which appear only once. Samples came from axillary lymph nodes draining the breast cancer. Sequences were obtained from axillary lymph node tissue. The receptors were sampled from a female donor with breast cancer. Some clones in this sample may be carry-over from other donors' samples.

This clonotype showed up many times. The chain links TRBV5-8 to TRBJ1-6, with D possibly matching TRBD1 (5 bases). The CDR3 spans 16 residues. V lost 4 bases, J lost 0 bases, and 11 bases lay in between. Germline V lookup: CDR1 SGHTS, CDR2 YDEGEE. CDR3 protein: CASSDSFSSYNSPLHF. The CDR3 coding sequence is TGTGCCAGCAGCGACAGTTTCAGCTCCTATAATTCACCCCTCCACTTT.

There are a few counts of this clonotype. J is TRBJ2-7 and V is TRBV27; a weak D match, TRBD1 (6 bases). Per germline, CDR1 MNHEY and CDR2 SMNVEV (reference sequence). Trimming cost V 5 bases and J 7 bases, with 15 bases left between them. This CDR3 comprises 13 residues. The CDR3 spells CASSHQQGAEQYF. CDR3 in DNA: TGTGCCAGCAGTCACCAACAGGGAGCGGAGCAGTACTTC.

The table lists this clonotype with many counts. The chain employs TRBV20-1 and TRBJ2-1; unclear D gene. Germline CDR1 reads DFQATT; CDR2 reads SNEGSKA (reference sequence). The germline V and J ends were trimmed by 6 bases and 4 bases, with 10 bases remaining between them. CDR3 length equals 12 residues. For the CDR3, the DNA is TGCAGTGCCCCACGGATATACAATGAGCAGTTCTTC. As protein: CSAPRIYNEQFF.

This clonotype was seen ten or more times. Its ends do not fully match the called genes, so a read error is possible. The J gene is TRBJ1-2, the V gene TRBV3-1; unclear D gene. From germline, CDR1 is LGHDT and CDR2 YNNKEL (reference sequence). The CDR3 is made up of 11 amino acids. In DNA form, the CDR3 reads TGTGCCAGCAGCCAAGTCTCTGAAATTAACTTC. Encoded protein: CASSQVSEINF.

This clonotype has a count of ten or more. The chain carries TRBV5-6 and TRBJ1-4; the D gene is possibly TRBD1 (5 bases). This CDR3 is 15 amino acids long. V lost 1 base to trimming and J lost 7 bases, with 14 bases between them. Germline loops: CDR1 SGHDT, CDR2 YYEEEE. In DNA form, the CDR3 reads TGTGCCAGCAGCTTGCGATGGGGCTTGGGTGAAAAACTGTTTTTT. Translated, it gives CASSLRWGLGEKLFF.

This clonotype was observed at least ten times. The chain's CDR3 is CASSGSPSGALGGYTF. CDR3 sequence (DNA): TGTGCCAGCAGTGGTTCCCCCTCAGGGGCTCTGGGTGGCTACACCTTC. The rearrangement uses TRBV6-4 and TRBJ1-2; TRBD1 is a possible D gene (6 bases). The germline V gene encodes CDR1 MRHNA and CDR2 SNTAGT. CDR3 length: 16 residues. The ends were cut back, 4 bases at V and 7 bases at J, with 22 bases in the middle.

J is TRBJ2-3 and V is TRBV18, with 9 bases identical to TRBD2. Germline assignment: CDR1 KGHSH and CDR2 LQKENI. Trimming cost V 0 bases and J 4 bases; bases outside gene matches: 11. The CDR3 consists of 18 residues. The CDR3 loop reads CASSPPYLREGPADTQYF. The DNA for the CDR3 is TGTGCCAGCTCACCACCATATCTGCGGGAGGGCCCGGCAGATACGCAGTATTTT.

The rearrangement links TRBV7-9 to TRBJ2-3, with 9 bases that match TRBD2. CDR3 size: 17 residues. J gave up 0 bases and V 5 bases, and 9 bases lay outside the gene matches. Germline V lookup: CDR1 SEHNR, CDR2 FQNEAQ (reference sequence). The CDR3 nucleotides read TGTGCCAGCAGCCGATTTAGCGGGAGCCCTAGCACAGATACGCAGTATTTT. Encoded protein: CASSRFSGSPSTDTQYF.

This clonotype showed up many times. The rearrangement links TRBV7-9 to TRBJ2-1; 8 bases align to TRBD1. CDR3 length: 15 amino acids. Germline V lookup: CDR1 SEHNR, CDR2 FQNEAQ (reference sequence). V lost 2 bases, J lost 5 bases, and 5 bases stayed unmatched. CDR3 DNA sequence: TGTGCCAGCAGCTTAATGACAGGGGAGGACAATGAGCAGTTCTTC. Amino acids: CASSLMTGEDNEQFF.

This clonotype occurred a few times. V is TRBV18 and J is TRBJ1-6, with TRBD1 matching 9 bases. Unmatched junction bases numbered 2, after V lost 2 bases and J lost 6 bases. This CDR3 has 15 residues. Germline V gene sequence: CDR1 KGHSH, CDR2 LQKENI. This CDR3 is CASSPGTGRNSPLHF. The CDR3 DNA sequence: TGTGCCAGCTCACCAGGGACAGGGCGTAATTCACCCCTCCACTTT.

The DNA for the CDR3 is TGTGCCACCAGTGTACTCCCCCTACGAGCGGGTGAAGAGACCCAGCATTTT. The encoded protein is CATSVLPLRAGEETQHF. This chain connects TRBV24-1 to TRBJ1-5, with D hard to call. V lost 5 bases to trimming and J lost 11 bases, with 27 bases between them. The germline V gene has CDR1 KGHDR and CDR2 SFDVKD. The CDR3 is 17 residues long.

This clonotype was observed a handful of times. Being one base from a much bigger clone, this may be a read error. The chain has TRBV5-1 and TRBJ1-2, with a tentative D call TRBD1 (6 bases). The germline V gene has CDR1 SGHRS and CDR2 YFSETQ. Trimming pared 4 bases from V and 8 bases from J, leaving 21 bases between. This CDR3 spans 15 amino acids. CDR3 sequence (DNA): TGCGCCAGCAGCCCAGGGGCAGGAGAGGGAGAAGGCTACACCTTC. This translates into CASSPGAGEGEGYTF.

This clonotype was seen a single time. V is TRBV4-1 and J is TRBJ1-5; D unclear. The CDR3 is made up of 16 amino acids. Trimming pared 3 bases from V and 0 bases from J, leaving 12 bases between. CDR1 MGHRA and CDR2 YSYEKL come from the germline V gene. The CDR3 sequence is CASSQGWVDSNQPQHF. CDR3 nucleotides: TGCGCCAGCAGCCAGGGTTGGGTTGATAGCAATCAGCCCCAGCATTTT.

At least ten counts were recorded for this clonotype. The CDR3 region has the DNA TGTGCCAGCAGCTATGGACCTCCGGGACAGGGATACGGTGGCTACACCTTC. Translation: CASSYGPPGQGYGGYTF. This rearrangement joins TRBV7-8 to TRBJ1-2; 9 nucleotides line up with TRBD1. The CDR3 runs 17 residues. Trimming took 4 bases from V and 7 from J; bases not matched to a gene: 16. Germline CDR1 is SGHVS and CDR2 is FQNEAQ.

V usage is TRBV12-3 or TRBV12-4 and J usage is TRBJ2-5, with 10 bases that match TRBD2. V shed 6 bases and J 0 bases; nucleotides not matched to a gene: 10. The CDR3 runs 17 residues. The CDR3 region is CASSVGRLAGDQETQYF. The CDR3 DNA follows: TGTGCCAGCAGCGTAGGAAGGCTAGCGGGGGACCAAGAGACCCAGTACTTC.

This clonotype has ten or more counts. The chain employs TRBV7-9 and TRBJ1-4, with D possibly TRBD1 on 6 matching bases. V shed 3 bases and J shed 0 bases, with 11 bases lying between them. CDR1 is SEHNR, CDR2 FQNEAQ, per germline (reference sequence). This CDR3 is built from 16 residues. The DNA of the CDR3 is TGTGCCAGCAGCTTGGACAGACCAGCAACTAATGAAAAACTGTTTTTT. Translating gives CASSLDRPATNEKLFF.

This clonotype was observed at least ten times. The chain combines TRBV24-1 with TRBJ2-3; 9 bases agree with TRBD1. Germline-derived CDR1 and CDR2 are KGHDR and SFDVKD. The CDR3 extends over 16 amino acids. With 7 bases clipped from V and 1 base from J, the junction kept 8 bases outside the gene matches. CDR3 residues: CATRKTGGGGTDTQYF. The CDR3 DNA reads as TGTGCCACCAGGAAAACAGGGGGCGGCGGCACAGATACGCAGTATTTT.